This T cell receptor (beta chain) originates from a study of blood T cell repertoires in COVID-19. Study-level background: Some COVID-19 samples were acute and others convalescent; all came from the United States, Italy and Spain. Sources were T cells, B-cell-depleted T cells, or PBMCs; the material itself was cDNA or gDNA.

V gave up 2 bases and J gave up 3 bases, with 15 bases separating them. The CDR3 is made up of 15 amino acids. Germline lookup yields CDR1 SGHRS and CDR2 YFSETQ. As handled by the study authors: Quantification of nucleated cells was approximated via reference gene primer amplification. The method was immunoSEQ multiplex PCR; TCRdb's version includes in-frame clones alone and lacks a portion of them. V and J calls and clone size come straight from that table; D and trimming were deduced from the DNA. The sample includes over 100,000 clones, 80% to 90% of them seen just once. Sequencing was performed on peripheral blood. This receptor was obtained from a man over 45 with active COVID-19. The chain links TRBV5-1 to TRBJ2-7, with TRBD2 as a possible D gene (7 bases). The CDR3, as DNA: TGCGCCAGCAGCTTAGAGTACAGGGAGGGCTACGAGCAGTACTTC. Translated, it gives CASSLEYREGYEQYF.